In this sample, the clone carrying this TCR beta chain turned up once. Here immunoSEQ multiplex PCR was the method, and the copy in TCRdb shows in-frame clones only, minus some. The data show 100,000 to 150,000 clones, around 92% seen once. This specimen belongs to a study of T cell responses to AZD1222 COVID-19 vaccine. Between the trimmed V and J ends, which lost 7 bases and 4 bases, there was a span of 10 bases. The germline gives CDR1 LNHDA, CDR2 SQIVND (reference sequence). The CDR3 contains 13 residues. This sequence joins TRBV19 and TRBJ2-2; unclear D gene. Sample: peripheral blood, taken 28 days after the second AZD1222 dose. The clonotype originates from an adult who received the AZD1222 COVID-19 vaccine. The CDR3 loop reads CASTRRSTGELFF. CDR3 DNA sequence: TGTGCCAGTACCCGCCGGTCCACCGGGGAGCTGTTTTTT.